A single TCR beta chain is shown here with its context. As yet, its antigen is unknown. The sample belongs to a study of CXCR3-negative and CXCR3-positive naive CD8 T cells. Study-wide results and limits: The TRB CDR3s that CXCR3-positive naive cells carried were more hydrophobic than those of CXCR3-negative naive cells. High diversity, comparable across both naive subsets, contrasted with much lower diversity in memory CD8+ cells. CXCR3-negative and CXCR3-positive naive cells shared comparable TRBV-TRBJ usage, but memory cells did not.

TRB cDNA libraries were made by UMI-labeled 5' RACE. TCRdb reanalyzed the 5' RACE reads and collapses them to one entry per CDR3 protein, without DNA. The table lists fewer than 80,000 distinct CDR3 sequences. The clonotype comes from a human donor in good health. Some clones in this sample may be carry-over from other donors' samples. Material: naive CXCR3- CD8+ T cells from blood. Subset in this sample: CD45RO-CCR7+CD27+CD95- naive CD8+ T cells lacking CXCR3 (TNR3-).

This CDR3 reads CAISESRTGWWVEQYF. The chain uses TRBV10-3 and TRBJ2-7; TCRdb's D call of TRBD1 is untestable without DNA. Germline-derived CDR1 and CDR2 are ENHRY and SYGVKD. The CDR3 totals 16 residues.